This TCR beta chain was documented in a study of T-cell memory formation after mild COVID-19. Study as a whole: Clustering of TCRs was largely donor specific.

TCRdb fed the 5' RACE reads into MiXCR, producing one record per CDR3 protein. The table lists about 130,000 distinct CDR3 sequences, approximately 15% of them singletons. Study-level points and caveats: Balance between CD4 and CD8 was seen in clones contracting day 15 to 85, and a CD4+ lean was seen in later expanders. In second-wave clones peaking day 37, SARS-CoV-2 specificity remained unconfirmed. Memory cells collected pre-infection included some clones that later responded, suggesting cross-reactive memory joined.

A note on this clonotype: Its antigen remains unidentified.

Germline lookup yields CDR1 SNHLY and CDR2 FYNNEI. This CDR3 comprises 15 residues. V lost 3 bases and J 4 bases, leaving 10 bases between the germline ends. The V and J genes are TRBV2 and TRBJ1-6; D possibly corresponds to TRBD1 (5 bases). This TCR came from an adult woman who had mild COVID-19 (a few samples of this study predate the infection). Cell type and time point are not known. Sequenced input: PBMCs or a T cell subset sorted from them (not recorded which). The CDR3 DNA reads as TGTGCCAGCAGTGAGGAGGCAGGGTATAATTCACCCCTCCACTTT. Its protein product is CASSEEAGYNSPLHF.